The 10 T cell receptor beta chains reported below all come from one sample, sequenced in a study of graft-versus-host responses after intestinal transplantation. Clones were sequenced by immunoSEQ multiplex PCR, and TCRdb holds only the in-frame ones, with some missing. The sample contains 100,000 or so clones, 85% to 95% of which appear only once. No antigens are known for them. The sequencing here drew on unstimulated CD8+ T cells sorted from spleen or lymph node cells, taken before intestinal transplant. The receptors derive from a human donor who received an intestinal transplant.

V usage is TRBV5-1 and J usage is TRBJ2-7; 7 positions agree with TRBD1. This CDR3 has 15 amino acids. Germline V gene lookup returns CDR1 SGHRS and CDR2 YFSETQ. The ends lost 0 bases at V and 3 bases at J; junction bases unmatched: 6. CDR3 nucleotides: TGCGCCAGCAGCTTGGATCGGGACAGTGGCTACGAGCAGTACTTC. Amino acids: CASSLDRDSGYEQYF. The whole variable domain, filled in from reference TRBV5-1 and TRBJ2-7, reads KAGVTQTPRYLIKTRGQQVTLSCSPISGHRSVSWYQQTPGQGLQFLFEYFSETQRNKGNFPGRFSGRQFSNSRSEMNVSTLELGDSALYLCASSLDRDSGYEQYFGPGTRLTVT.

This chain joins TRBV21-1 and TRBJ1-5; no DNA check was done on the table's D call, TRBD1. TRBV21-1 is a listed pseudogene. The CDR3 is made up of 17 amino acids. CDR3 amino acids: CASRYKGDRSVRQPQHF. CDR3 nucleotides: TGTGCCAGCAGGTACAAGGGGGACAGAAGTGTGCGACAGCCCCAGCATTTT.

V and J are TRBV9 and TRBJ1-1; D might be TRBD1 (5 bases). The germline V gene encodes CDR1 SGDLS and CDR2 YYNGEE. There are 14 residues in the CDR3. Trimming took 4 bases from V and 5 from J, leaving 15 bases between them. CDR3 loop: CASSHAGGGTEAFF. The CDR3 nucleotides are TGTGCCAGCAGCCATGCCGGGGGGGGAACTGAAGCTTTCTTT.

The gene calls are TRBV9 and TRBJ1-6; D might be TRBD1 (5 bases). The CDR3 is made up of 14 amino acids. The ends were cut back, 0 bases at V and 9 bases at J, with 10 bases in the middle. From germline, CDR1 is SGDLS and CDR2 YYNGEE. For the CDR3, the DNA is TGTGCCAGCAGCGTAGGCGGGGGTGGTTCACCCCTCCACTTT. This codes for CASSVGGGGSPLHF.

The chain employs TRBV11-3 and TRBJ2-1; 8 bases line up with TRBD1. Germline V gives CDR1 SGHNT, CDR2 YENEEA. V lost 3 bases to trimming and J lost 3 bases; unmatched junction nucleotides: 10. This CDR3 contains 17 residues. In nucleotides, the CDR3 is TGTGCCAGCAGCTTCCTCGACGTGACAGGGGACTACAATGAGCAGTTCTTC. Translating gives CASSFLDVTGDYNEQFF.

The chain uses TRBV10-2 and TRBJ2-5; 7 bases are a match to TRBD1. Germline V gives CDR1 WSHSY, CDR2 SAAADI. There are 13 residues in the CDR3. The V and J ends lost 6 bases and 5 bases, in that order; junction bases with no gene match: 6. CDR3 nucleotides: TGCGCCAGCAGACCTGACAGGGAGGAGACCCAGTACTTC. This sequence encodes CASRPDREETQYF.

The genes are TRBV2 and TRBJ1-1, with 7 positions matching TRBD1. J gave up 3 bases and V 0 bases, and 10 bases lay outside the gene matches. The CDR3 is made up of 17 amino acids. Germline CDR1 is SNHLY and CDR2 is FYNNEI. The DNA of the CDR3 is TGTGCCAGCAGTGAAGCGCTTCGGACAGGCGGGGACACTGAAGCTTTCTTT. This sequence encodes CASSEALRTGGDTEAFF.

The chain has TRBV9 and TRBJ2-5; 14 bases line up with TRBD2. With 3 bases clipped from V and 1 base from J, the junction kept 5 bases outside the gene matches. This CDR3 region has 17 residues. Per germline, CDR1 SGDLS and CDR2 YYNGEE. The CDR3 bases are TGTGCCAGCAGCGGGGGACTAGCGGGGGTCATCCAAGAGACCCAGTACTTC. Residues: CASSGGLAGVIQETQYF.

The V and J genes are TRBV27 and TRBJ2-7, with D hard to call. Germline V gene sequence: CDR1 MNHEY, CDR2 SMNVEV (reference sequence). This CDR3 contains 12 residues. The germline V and J ends were trimmed by 6 bases and 2 bases, with 8 bases remaining between them. As DNA, the CDR3 is TGTGCCAGCAGCGGCACTACCTACGAGCAGTACTTC. Its translation: CASSGTTYEQYF.

The chain combines TRBV4-3 with TRBJ2-3, with 8 positions matching TRBD2. The CDR3 extends over 16 amino acids. The V and J ends lost 0 bases and 2 bases, in that order; junction bases with no gene match: 4. From germline, CDR1 is LGHNA and CDR2 YSLEER. The CDR3: CASSQDREGITDTQYF. The CDR3 DNA is TGCGCCAGCAGCCAAGATCGGGAGGGGATCACAGATACGCAGTATTTT.